What follows describes a single T cell receptor beta chain. The CDR3 covers 16 residues. In germline, CDR1 is MDHEN, CDR2 SYDVKM. The trim removed 7 bases at V and 4 bases at J, leaving 12 bases unmatched. Methods used by the authors: How many nucleated cells were present was estimated from reference gene primer amplification. Assay used: immunoSEQ multiplex PCR; TCRdb lists only in-frame clones, some missing. V, J and clone size are those of that table, while D and trimming were read from the DNA. Seen here are roughly 200,000 clones, around 80% observed once, and the top ten hold roughly 1.2%. This entry is derived from a study of blood T cell repertoires in COVID-19.

The J gene is TRBJ2-1, the V gene TRBV28; 8 positions match TRBD1. Sequencing used peripheral blood. The TCR originated in a woman aged 25 to 39 with COVID-19, enrolled during active disease. The CDR3 protein is CASNSPGQGPYNEQFF. The CDR3 DNA reads TGTGCCAGCAACTCACCCGGACAGGGACCGTACAATGAGCAGTTCTTC.